A single sample gave rise to the 6 T cell receptor beta chains below, sequenced in a study of beta chain features in type 1 diabetes. Regarding the study as a whole: The study found moderately but significantly shorter TCRB CDR3s in all four CD4+ subsets of Type 1 diabetes patients.

Their recognized antigens are unknown. The investigators reverse transcribed all of the isolated RNA, so they sequenced expressed TCRB transcripts. The repertoire was sequenced with immunoSEQ multiplex PCR; TCRdb's copy has only in-frame clones and lacks some. The repertoire includes about 660,000 clones, over 11% of them detected once, and roughly 0.04% sits in the top ten. Sequencing was performed on naive CD4+ T cells from blood. The receptors derive from a young man with type 1 diabetes.

This sequence joins TRBV7-2 and TRBJ2-1; a possible D gene is TRBD1 (5 bases). This CDR3 has 15 residues. Germline V CDR1 and CDR2: SGHTA, FQGNSA. V shed 5 bases and J shed 2 bases, with 13 bases lying between them. DNA for the CDR3: TGTGCCAGCAGCGTCTCCCTAGGGGCCTACAATGAGCAGTTCTTC. Protein: CASSVSLGAYNEQFF.

This clone was counted only a few times. V gene TRBV5-6 combines with J gene TRBJ2-6; D gene uncertain. CDR1 and CDR2 (germline): SGHDT, YYEEEE. The CDR3 is 15 residues long. V was clipped by 0 bases and J by 4 bases, with 8 bases between them. As DNA, the CDR3 is TGTGCCAGCAGCTTGGTGGGTACAGGGGCCAACGTCCTGACTTTC. This gives the protein CASSLVGTGANVLTF.

This clone was picked up a small number of times. This sequence joins TRBV5-1 and TRBJ2-7, with TRBD1 identical over 9 bases. J gave up 7 bases and V 4 bases, and 6 bases lay outside the gene matches. CDR1 is SGHRS and CDR2 is YFSETQ in the germline V gene. The CDR3 consists of 13 residues. In nucleotides, the CDR3 is TGCGCCAGCAGCCGGGGACAGGGTCGGGAGCAGTACTTC. It translates to CASSRGQGREQYF.

About this clone itself: A junction end diverges from the germline sequence, so it may reflect a read error. The CDR3 sequence: CACRSGGSYEQYF. The CDR3 nucleotides read TGTGCCTGCAGGAGCGGGGGTTCCTACGAGCAGTACTTC. The chain has TRBV2 and TRBJ2-7, with 8 bases matching TRBD2. This CDR3 has 13 amino acids. The germline V gene has CDR1 SNHLY and CDR2 FYNNEI.

This clone was detected a few times. The chain employs TRBV29-1 and TRBJ2-1, with D possibly matching TRBD1 (5 bases). Between the trimmed V and J ends, which lost 4 bases and 5 bases, there was a span of 12 bases. CDR1 is SQVTM and CDR2 is ANQGSEA in the germline V gene. This CDR3 comprises 13 residues. As DNA, the CDR3 is TGCAGCGTTGTGAGCAGGGTAGACAATGAGCAGTTCTTC. The encoded protein is CSVVSRVDNEQFF.

This clone was counted a few times. The chain is built from TRBV5-1 and TRBJ1-2; a possible D gene is TRBD1 (5 bases). The CDR3 contains 15 residues. V gave up 0 bases and J gave up 5 bases, with 14 bases separating them. Per the germline V gene, CDR1 is SGHRS and CDR2 is YFSETQ. The CDR3 bases are TGCGCCAGCAGCTTGGAGCCAGGGAGACCTTATGGCTACACCTTC. It is translated as CASSLEPGRPYGYTF.